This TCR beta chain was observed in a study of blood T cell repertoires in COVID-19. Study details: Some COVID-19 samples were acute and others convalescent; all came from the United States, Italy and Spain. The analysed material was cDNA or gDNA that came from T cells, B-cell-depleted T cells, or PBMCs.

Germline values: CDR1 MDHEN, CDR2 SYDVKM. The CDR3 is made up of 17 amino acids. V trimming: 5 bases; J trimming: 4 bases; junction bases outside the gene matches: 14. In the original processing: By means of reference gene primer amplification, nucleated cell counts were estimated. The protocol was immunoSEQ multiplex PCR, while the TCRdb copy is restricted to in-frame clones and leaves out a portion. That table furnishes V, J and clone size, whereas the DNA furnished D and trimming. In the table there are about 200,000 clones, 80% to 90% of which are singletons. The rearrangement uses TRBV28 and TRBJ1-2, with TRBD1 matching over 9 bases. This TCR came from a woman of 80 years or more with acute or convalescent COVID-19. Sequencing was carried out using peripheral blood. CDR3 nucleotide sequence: TGTGCCAGCAGTCCGAATCAACAGGGGGCGCGAGGCTATGGCTACACCTTC. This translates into CASSPNQQGARGYGYTF.